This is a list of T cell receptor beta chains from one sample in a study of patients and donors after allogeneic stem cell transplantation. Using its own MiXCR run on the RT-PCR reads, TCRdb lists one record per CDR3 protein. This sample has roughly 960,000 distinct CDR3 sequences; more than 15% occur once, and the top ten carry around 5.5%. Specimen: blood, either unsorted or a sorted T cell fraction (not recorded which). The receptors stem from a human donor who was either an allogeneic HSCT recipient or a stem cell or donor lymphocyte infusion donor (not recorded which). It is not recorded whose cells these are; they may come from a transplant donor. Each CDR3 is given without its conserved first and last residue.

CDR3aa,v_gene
ATQRGAKGSPNTEAF,TRBV6-2/TRBV6-3
ASSKWGGAQPQH,TRBV21-1
ASTDSEYGYT,TRBV5-1
ATSALDNNQPQH,TRBV24-1
ASSWGGPPDTQY,TRBV5-6
ASSQLAGGAKEQY,TRBV4-2
SAAPQYRGTEAF,TRBV20-1
ASTPGGFQNTEAF,TRBV6-1
ASSYVRGATDEQY,TRBV6-2/TRBV6-3
ASSLGLFEQY,TRBV5-6
ASSPRWGSGTEAF,TRBV5-1
ASCQVAGGGGEQF,TRBV6-1
SASSGSSYNEQF,TRBV20-1
ASSLRGNGEQY,TRBV12-3/TRBV12-4
ASTSTDTGELF,TRBV21-1
ASSGHDRAIISPLH,TRBV9
ASSKDQGQEISYEQY,TRBV21-1
ASSLLRQGASTDTQY,TRBV5-1
ASSYSLSSYEQY,TRBV6-5
SASGGWDRNQPQH,TRBV20-1
ASTTLRAPHNEQF,TRBV28
ASSPDRVDQPQH,TRBV4-2
ASRTRQGVEQF,TRBV5-1
ASRMTLSYEQY,TRBV5-1
ASGSVPEETQY,TRBV5-1
ASSDFGGGAYDQY,TRBV7-2
ASSQDPSGSNEQY,TRBV4-2
ASSLLAGEGGANVLT,TRBV12-3/TRBV12-4
ASSLGTVSGNTIY,TRBV12-3/TRBV12-4
ASSLERDSSYYGYT,TRBV5-5
ASSVGTSPQETQY,TRBV9
ASSLSVRAGAPGQETQY,TRBV27
ATSLGGSYNEQF,TRBV7-6
ASSPPGTRNTEAF,TRBV7-2
AINKGGYNSPLH,TRBV10-3
ASSYKLFRTSNTEAF,TRBV6-2/TRBV6-3
ASSVGANEKLF,TRBV9
ASSLFVWTSGTYEQY,TRBV11-2
ASSTSATDTQY,TRBV7-3
ASSLQSAKETQY,TRBV5-1
ASSVSPGEGQNEQF,TRBV9
ASSYGGIEKLF,TRBV6-5
ASSYTQGNPY,TRBV6-5
ASSDKTGGYNQPQH,TRBV4-2
ASSPLLRLGGYT,TRBV12-3/TRBV12-4
ASSEDYGYT,TRBV25-1
ASSLPRLAGELYEQY,TRBV5-1